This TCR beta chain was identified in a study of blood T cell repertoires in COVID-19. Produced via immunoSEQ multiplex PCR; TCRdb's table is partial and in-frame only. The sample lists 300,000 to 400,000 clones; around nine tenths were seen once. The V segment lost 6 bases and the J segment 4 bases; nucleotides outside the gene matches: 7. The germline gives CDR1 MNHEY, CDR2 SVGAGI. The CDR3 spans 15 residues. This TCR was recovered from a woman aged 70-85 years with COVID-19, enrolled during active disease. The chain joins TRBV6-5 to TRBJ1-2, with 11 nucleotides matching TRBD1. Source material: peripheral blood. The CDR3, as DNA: TGTGCCAGCAGGACCGGGACAGGGGGTCCCTATGGCTACACCTTC. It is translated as CASRTGTGGPYGYTF.